The following is a T cell receptor beta chain sequence with its context. The sample originates from a study of blood T cell repertoires in COVID-19. Germline loops: CDR1 SGHTA, CDR2 FQGTGA. CDR3 size: 12 residues. V gave up 4 bases and J gave up 7 bases, with 7 bases separating them. The protocol was immunoSEQ multiplex PCR, while the TCRdb copy is restricted to in-frame clones and leaves out a portion. The sample comprises tens of thousands of clones, 80% to 85% of which are singletons, and 9.5% to 13% rests with the top ten. The clonotype was recovered from a man aged 25-45 years with COVID-19, enrolled during active disease. The chain recombines TRBV7-3 with TRBJ2-2, with D perhaps matching TRBD2 (6 bases). The sequenced material came from peripheral blood. As DNA, the CDR3 is TGTGCCAGCAGCTCAGCGGGCGGGGAGCTGTTTTTT. Amino acid sequence: CASSSAGGELFF.